The clone carrying this TCR beta chain was detected only once. What it binds is not known. The protocol was immunoSEQ multiplex PCR, while the TCRdb copy is restricted to in-frame clones and leaves out a portion. The sample has approximately 50,000 clones, approximately 91% seen once. The sample originates from a study of OX40 agonist ivuxolimab in advanced cancers. Study overall: Every 2 weeks, patients received ivuxolimab intravenously, dosed at 0.01 to 10 mg/kg. General observations from the study: Low normalized clonal expansion also occurred in some nonresponding patients. Relative to CD4+ cells, CD8+ T cells on average had more expanded clones.

The CDR3 runs 15 residues. V shed 3 bases, J shed 5 bases, and the junction held 8 bases outside the gene matches. Germline V gene sequence: CDR1 GTSNPN, CDR2 SVGIG (reference sequence). Autoimmune disease history or systemic immunosuppression led to patient exclusion. This clonotype was sampled from an adult with an advanced solid tumor such as melanoma, head and neck, liver or kidney cancer. The sample was CD4+ or CD8+ T cells sorted from blood, taken in a trial of the OX40 agonist ivuxolimab. This chain connects TRBV30 to TRBJ2-3; TRBD2 matches 10 bases. CDR3 region: CAWRASGRAVDTQYF. DNA for the CDR3: TGTGCCTGGAGGGCTAGCGGGAGAGCGGTAGATACGCAGTATTTT.